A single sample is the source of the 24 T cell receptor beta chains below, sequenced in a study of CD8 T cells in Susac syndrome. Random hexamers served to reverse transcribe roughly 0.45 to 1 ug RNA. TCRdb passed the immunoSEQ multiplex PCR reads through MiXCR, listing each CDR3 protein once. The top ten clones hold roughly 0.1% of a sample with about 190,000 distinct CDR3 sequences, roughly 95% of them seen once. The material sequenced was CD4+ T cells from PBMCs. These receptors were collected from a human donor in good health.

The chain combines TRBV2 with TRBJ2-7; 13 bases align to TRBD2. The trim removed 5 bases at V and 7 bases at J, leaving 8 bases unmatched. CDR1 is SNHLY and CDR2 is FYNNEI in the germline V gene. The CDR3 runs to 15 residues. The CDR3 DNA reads TGTGCCAGCAGTATCGGACTAGCGGGAGTGGGGGAGCAGTACGTC. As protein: CASSIGLAGVGEQYV.

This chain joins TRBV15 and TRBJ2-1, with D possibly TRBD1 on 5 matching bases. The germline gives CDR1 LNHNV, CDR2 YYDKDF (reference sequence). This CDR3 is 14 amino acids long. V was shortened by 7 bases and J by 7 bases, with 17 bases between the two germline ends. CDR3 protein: CATMGLKQGNEQFF. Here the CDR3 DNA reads TGTGCCACCATGGGGCTCAAGCAGGGTAATGAGCAGTTCTTC.

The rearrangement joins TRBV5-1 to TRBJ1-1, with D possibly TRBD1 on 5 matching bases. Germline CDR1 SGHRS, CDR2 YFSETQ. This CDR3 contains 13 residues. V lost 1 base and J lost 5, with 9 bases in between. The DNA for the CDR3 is TGCGCCAGCAGCTTGAGCAGGGTAACTGAAGCTTTCTTT. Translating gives CASSLSRVTEAFF.

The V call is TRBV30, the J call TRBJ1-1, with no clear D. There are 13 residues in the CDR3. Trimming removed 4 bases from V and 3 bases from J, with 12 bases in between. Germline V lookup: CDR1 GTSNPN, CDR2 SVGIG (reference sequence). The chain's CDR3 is CAWTVASDTEAFF. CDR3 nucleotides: TGTGCCTGGACGGTTGCCAGCGACACTGAAGCTTTCTTT.

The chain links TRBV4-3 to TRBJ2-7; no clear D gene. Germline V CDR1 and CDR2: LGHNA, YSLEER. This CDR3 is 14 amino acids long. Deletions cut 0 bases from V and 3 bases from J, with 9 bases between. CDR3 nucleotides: TGCGCCAGCAGCCAAGATGGACCCTACTACGAGCAGTACTTC. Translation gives CASSQDGPYYEQYF.

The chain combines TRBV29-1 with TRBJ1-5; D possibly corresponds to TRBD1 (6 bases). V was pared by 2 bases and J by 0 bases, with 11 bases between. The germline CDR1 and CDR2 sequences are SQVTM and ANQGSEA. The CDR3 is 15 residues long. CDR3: CSVEITGSSNQPQHF. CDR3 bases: TGCAGCGTTGAAATTACAGGGTCTAGCAATCAGCCCCAGCATTTT. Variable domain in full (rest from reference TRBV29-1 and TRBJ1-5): SAVISQKPSRDICQRGTSLTIQCQVDSQVTMMFWYRQQPGQSLTLIATANQGSEATYESGFVIDKFPISRPNLTFSTLTVSNMSPEDSSIYLCSVEITGSSNQPQHFGDGTRLSIL.

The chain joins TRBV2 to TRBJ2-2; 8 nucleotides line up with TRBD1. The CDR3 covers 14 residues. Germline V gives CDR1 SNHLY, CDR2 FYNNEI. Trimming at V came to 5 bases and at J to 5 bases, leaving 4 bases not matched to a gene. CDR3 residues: CASSQRTGTGELFF. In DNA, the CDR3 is TGTGCCAGCAGTCAGAGGACAGGGACCGGGGAGCTGTTTTTT. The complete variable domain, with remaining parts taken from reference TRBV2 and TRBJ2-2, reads EPEVTQTPSHQVTQMGQEVILRCVPISNHLYFYWYRQILGQKVEFLVSFYNNEISEKSEIFDDQFSVERPDGSNFTLKIRSTKLEDSAMYFCASSQRTGTGELFFGEGSRLTVL.

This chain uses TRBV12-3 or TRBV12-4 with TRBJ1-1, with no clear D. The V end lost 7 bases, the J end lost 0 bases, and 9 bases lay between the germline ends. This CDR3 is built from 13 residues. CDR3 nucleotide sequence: TGTGCCAGCAACCGGGAGATGAACACTGAAGCTTTCTTT. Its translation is CASNREMNTEAFF.

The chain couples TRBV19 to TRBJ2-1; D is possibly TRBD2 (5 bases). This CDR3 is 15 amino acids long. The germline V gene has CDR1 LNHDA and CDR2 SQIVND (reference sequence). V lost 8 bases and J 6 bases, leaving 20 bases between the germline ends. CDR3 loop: CASSRSSVEGNEQFF. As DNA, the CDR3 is TGTGCCAGTTCCCGTAGCAGCGTAGAGGGCAATGAGCAGTTCTTC. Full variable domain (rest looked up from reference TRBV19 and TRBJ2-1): DGGITQSPKYLFRKEGQNVTLSCEQNLNHDAMYWYRQDPGQGLRLIYYSQIVNDFQKGDIAEGYSVSREKKESFPLTVTSAQKNPTAFYLCASSRSSVEGNEQFFGPGTRLTVL.

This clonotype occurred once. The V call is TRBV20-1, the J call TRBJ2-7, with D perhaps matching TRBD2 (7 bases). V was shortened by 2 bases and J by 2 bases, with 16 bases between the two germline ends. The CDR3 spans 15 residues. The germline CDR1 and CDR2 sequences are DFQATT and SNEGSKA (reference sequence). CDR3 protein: CSARSQRGGTYEQYF. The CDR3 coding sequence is TGCAGTGCTAGATCGCAACGCGGGGGCACCTACGAGCAGTACTTC.

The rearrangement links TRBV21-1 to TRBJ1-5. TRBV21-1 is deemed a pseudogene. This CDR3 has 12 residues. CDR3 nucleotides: TGTGCCCAACCCAGGATAAATCAGCCCCAGCATTTT. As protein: CAQPRINQPQHF.

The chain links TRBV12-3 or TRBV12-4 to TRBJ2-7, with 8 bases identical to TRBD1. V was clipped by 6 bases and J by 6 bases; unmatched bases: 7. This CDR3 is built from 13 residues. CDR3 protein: CASSRQGSGEQYF. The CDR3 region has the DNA TGTGCCAGCAGCCGACAGGGGTCTGGCGAGCAGTACTTC.

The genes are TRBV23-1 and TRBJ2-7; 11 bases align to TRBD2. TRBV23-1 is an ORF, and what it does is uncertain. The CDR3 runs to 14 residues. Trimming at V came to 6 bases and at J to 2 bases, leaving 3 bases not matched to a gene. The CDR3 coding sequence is TGCGCCAGCAGACGGGGACTAGCGGCCTACGAGCAGTACGTC. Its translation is CASRRGLAAYEQYV.

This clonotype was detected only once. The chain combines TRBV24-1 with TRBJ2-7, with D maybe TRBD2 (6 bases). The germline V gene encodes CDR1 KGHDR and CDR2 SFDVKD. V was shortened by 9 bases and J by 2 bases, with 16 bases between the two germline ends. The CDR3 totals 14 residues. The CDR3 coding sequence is TGTGCCACCCCGGGCGGCGGGGCCCCCTACGAGCAGTACGTC. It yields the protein CATPGGGAPYEQYV.

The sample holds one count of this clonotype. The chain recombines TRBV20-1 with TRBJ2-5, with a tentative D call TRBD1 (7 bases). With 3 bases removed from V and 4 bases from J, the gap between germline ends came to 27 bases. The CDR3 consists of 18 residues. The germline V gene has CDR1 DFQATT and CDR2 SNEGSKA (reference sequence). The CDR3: CSASVSWSRGVEGETQYF. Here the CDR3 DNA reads TGCAGTGCTAGCGTGTCGTGGTCCAGGGGGGTAGAGGGAGAGACCCAGTACTTC.

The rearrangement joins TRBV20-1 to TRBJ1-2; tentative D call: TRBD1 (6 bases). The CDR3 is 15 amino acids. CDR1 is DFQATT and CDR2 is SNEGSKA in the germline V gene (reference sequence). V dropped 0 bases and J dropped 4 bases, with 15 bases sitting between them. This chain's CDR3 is CSARDQDSIFYGYTF. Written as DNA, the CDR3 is TGCAGTGCTAGAGATCAGGACAGTATTTTCTATGGCTACACCTTC.

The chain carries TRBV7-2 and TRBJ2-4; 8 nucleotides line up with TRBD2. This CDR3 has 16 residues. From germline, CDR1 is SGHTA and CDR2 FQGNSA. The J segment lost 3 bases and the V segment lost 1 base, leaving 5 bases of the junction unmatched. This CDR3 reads CASSLVTGGIKNIQYF. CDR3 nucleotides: TGTGCCAGCAGCTTAGTTACGGGAGGGATCAAAAACATTCAGTACTTC.

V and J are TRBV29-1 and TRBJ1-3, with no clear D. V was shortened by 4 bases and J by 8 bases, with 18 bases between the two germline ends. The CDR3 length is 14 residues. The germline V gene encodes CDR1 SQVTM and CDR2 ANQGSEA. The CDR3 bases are TGCAGCGTTGCCCTGTTGGGGAATCGGGACACCATATATTTT. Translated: CSVALLGNRDTIYF.

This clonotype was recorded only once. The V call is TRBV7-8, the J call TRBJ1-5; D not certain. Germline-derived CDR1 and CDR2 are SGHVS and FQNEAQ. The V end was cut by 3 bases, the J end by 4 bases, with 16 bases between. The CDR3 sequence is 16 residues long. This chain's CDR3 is CASSFGSGLLNQPQHF. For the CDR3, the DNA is TGTGCCAGCAGCTTTGGGTCGGGCCTCCTAAATCAGCCCCAGCATTTT.

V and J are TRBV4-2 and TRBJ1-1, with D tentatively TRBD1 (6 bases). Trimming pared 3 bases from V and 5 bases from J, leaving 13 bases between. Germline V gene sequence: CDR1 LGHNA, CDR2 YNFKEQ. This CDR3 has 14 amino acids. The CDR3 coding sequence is TGTGCCAGCAGCCATTACCCAGGGGCGACTGAAGCTTTCTTT. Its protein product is CASSHYPGATEAFF.

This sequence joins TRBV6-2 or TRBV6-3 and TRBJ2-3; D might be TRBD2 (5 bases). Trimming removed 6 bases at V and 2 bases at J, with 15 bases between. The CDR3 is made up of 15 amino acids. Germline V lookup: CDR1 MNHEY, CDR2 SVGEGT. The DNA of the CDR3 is TGTGCCAGCAGATCCTCTGGAGCGGACACAGATACGCAGTATTTT. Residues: CASRSSGADTDTQYF.

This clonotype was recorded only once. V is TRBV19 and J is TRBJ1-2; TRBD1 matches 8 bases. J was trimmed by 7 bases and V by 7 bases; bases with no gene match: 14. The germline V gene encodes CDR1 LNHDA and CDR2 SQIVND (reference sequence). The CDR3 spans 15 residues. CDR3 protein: CASIDRGGFIGGYTF. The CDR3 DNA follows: TGTGCCAGTATCGACAGGGGAGGATTTATCGGTGGCTACACCTTC.

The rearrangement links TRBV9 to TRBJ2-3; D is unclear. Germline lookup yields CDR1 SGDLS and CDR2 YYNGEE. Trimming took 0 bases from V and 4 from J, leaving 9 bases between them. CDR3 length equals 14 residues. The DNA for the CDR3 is TGTGCCAGCAGCGTAGGGGTGGCCCCAGATACGCAGTATTTT. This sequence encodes CASSVGVAPDTQYF.

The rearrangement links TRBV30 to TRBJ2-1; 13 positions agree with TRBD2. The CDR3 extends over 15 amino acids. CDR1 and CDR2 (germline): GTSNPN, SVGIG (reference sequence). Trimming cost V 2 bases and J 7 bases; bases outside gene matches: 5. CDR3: CAWSPGLAGPNEQFF. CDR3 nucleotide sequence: TGTGCCTGGAGTCCGGGACTAGCGGGACCTAATGAGCAGTTCTTC.